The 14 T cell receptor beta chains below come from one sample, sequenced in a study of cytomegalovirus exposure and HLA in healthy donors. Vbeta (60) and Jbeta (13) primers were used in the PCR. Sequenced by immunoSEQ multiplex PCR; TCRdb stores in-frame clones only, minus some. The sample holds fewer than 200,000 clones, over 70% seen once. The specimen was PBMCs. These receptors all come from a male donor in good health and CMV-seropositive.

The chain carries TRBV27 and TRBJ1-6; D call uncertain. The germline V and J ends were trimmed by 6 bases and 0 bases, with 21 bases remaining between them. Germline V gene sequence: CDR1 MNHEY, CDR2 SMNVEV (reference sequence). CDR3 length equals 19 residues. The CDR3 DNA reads TGTGCCAGCAGATCCCAGGTTGGCCTTCTTAGCTCCTATAATTCACCCCTCCACTTT. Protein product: CASRSQVGLLSSYNSPLHF.

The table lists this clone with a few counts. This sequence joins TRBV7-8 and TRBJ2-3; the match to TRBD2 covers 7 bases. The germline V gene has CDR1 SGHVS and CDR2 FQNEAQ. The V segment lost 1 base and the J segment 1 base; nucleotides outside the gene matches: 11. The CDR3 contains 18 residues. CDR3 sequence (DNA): TGTGCCAGCAGCTTAGTGGGCCGGGGAGCGGGGCGCACAGATACGCAGTATTTT. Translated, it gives CASSLVGRGAGRTDTQYF.

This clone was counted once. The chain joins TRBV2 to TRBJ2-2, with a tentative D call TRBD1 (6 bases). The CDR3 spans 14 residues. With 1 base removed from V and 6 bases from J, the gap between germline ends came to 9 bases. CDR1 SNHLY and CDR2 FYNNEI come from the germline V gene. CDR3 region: CASSEGQGSGELFF. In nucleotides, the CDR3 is TGTGCCAGCAGTGAAGGGCAGGGGTCCGGGGAGCTGTTTTTT.

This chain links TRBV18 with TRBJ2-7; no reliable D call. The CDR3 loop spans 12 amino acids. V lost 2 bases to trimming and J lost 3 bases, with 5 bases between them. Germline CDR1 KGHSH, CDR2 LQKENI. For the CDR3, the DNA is TGTGCCAGCTCACCAAGAGGCTACGAGCAGTACTTC. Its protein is CASSPRGYEQYF.

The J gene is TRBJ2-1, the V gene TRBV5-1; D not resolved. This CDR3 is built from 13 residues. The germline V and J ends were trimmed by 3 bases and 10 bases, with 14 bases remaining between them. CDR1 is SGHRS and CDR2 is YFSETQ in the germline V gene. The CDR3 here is CASSYRSGAEQFF. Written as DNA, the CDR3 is TGCGCCAGCAGCTACAGATCCGGCGCCGAGCAGTTCTTC.

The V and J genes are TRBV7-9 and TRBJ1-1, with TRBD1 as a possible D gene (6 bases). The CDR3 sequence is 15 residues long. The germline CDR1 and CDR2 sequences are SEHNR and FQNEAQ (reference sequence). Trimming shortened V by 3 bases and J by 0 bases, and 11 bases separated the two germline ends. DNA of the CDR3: TGTGCCAGCAGCTTTAGGACAGCCATGAACACTGAAGCTTTCTTT. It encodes CASSFRTAMNTEAFF.

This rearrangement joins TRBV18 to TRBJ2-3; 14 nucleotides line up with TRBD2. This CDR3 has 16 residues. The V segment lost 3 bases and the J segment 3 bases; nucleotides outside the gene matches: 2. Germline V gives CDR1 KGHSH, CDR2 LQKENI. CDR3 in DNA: TGTGCCAGCTCACCCCGACTAGCGGGGGGGACAGATACGCAGTATTTT. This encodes CASSPRLAGGTDTQYF.

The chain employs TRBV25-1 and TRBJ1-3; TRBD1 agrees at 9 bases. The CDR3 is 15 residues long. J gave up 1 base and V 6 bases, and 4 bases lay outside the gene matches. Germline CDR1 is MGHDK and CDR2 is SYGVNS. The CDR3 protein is CASSPDRGSGNTIYF. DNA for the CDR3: TGTGCCAGCAGCCCTGACAGGGGGTCTGGAAACACCATATATTTT.

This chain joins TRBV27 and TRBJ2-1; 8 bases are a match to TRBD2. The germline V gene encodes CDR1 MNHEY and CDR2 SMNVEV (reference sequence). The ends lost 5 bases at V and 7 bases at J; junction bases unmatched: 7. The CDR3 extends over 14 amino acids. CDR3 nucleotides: TGTGCCAGCAGTACCGGGGGGGCGTGGAATGAGCAGTTCTTC. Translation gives CASSTGGAWNEQFF.

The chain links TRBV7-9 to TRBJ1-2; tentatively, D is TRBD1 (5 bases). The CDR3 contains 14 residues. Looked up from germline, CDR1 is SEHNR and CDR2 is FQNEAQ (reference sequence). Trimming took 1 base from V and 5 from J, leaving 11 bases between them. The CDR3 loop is CASSLVQGGYGYTF. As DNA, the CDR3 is TGTGCCAGCAGCTTAGTCCAGGGAGGGTATGGCTACACCTTC.

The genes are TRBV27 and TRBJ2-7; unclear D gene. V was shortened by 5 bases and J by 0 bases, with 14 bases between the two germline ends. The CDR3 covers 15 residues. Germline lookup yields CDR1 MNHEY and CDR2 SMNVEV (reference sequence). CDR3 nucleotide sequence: TGTGCCAGCAGTCCAAAACAGAGCAGCTCCTACGAGCAGTACTTC. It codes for CASSPKQSSSYEQYF.

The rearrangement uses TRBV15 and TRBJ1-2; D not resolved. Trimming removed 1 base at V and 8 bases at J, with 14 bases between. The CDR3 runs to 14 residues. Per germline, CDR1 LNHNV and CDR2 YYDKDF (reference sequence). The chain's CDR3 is CATSRGGSRLGYTF. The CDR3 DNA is TGTGCCACCAGCAGAGGAGGGAGTCGACTCGGCTACACCTTC.

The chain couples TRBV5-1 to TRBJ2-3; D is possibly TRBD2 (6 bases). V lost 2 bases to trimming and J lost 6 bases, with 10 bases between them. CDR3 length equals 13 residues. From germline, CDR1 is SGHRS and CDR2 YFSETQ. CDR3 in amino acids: CASSFPSADTQYF. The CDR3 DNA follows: TGCGCCAGCAGCTTCCCTAGCGCCGATACGCAGTATTTT. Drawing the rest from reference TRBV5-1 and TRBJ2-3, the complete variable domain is KAGVTQTPRYLIKTRGQQVTLSCSPISGHRSVSWYQQTPGQGLQFLFEYFSETQRNKGNFPGRFSGRQFSNSRSEMNVSTLELGDSALYLCASSFPSADTQYFGPGTRLTVL.

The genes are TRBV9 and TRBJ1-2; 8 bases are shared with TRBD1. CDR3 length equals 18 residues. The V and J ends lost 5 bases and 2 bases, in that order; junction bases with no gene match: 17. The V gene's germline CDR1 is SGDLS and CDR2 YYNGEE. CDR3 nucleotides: TGTGCCAGCAGGGATGATTCGGGACAGGTCACGGCAAACTATGGCTACACCTTC. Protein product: CASRDDSGQVTANYGYTF. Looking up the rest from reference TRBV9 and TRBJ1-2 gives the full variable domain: DSGVTQTPKHLITATGQRVTLRCSPRSGDLSVYWYQQSLDQGLQFLIQYYNGEERAKGNILERFSAQQFPDLHSELNLSSLELGDSALYFCASRDDSGQVTANYGYTFGSGTRLTVV.